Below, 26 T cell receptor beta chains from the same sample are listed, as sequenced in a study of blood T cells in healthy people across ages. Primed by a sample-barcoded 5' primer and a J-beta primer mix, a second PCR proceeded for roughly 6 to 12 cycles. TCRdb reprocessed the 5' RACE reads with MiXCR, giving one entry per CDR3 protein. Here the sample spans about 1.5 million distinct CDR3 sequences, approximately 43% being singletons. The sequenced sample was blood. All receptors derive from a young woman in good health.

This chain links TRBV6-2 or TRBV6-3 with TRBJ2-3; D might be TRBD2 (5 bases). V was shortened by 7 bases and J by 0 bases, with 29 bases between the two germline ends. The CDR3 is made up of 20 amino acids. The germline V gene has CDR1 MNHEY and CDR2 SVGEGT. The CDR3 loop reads CASTDTGRGRLGISTDTQYF. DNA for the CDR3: TGTGCCAGCACTGATACGGGAAGAGGAAGGTTGGGCATTAGCACAGATACGCAGTATTTT.

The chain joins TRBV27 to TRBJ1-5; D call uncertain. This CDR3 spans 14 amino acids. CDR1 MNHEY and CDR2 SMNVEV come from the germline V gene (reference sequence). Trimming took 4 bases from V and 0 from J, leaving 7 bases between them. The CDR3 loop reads CASSSLYSNQPQHF. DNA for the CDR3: TGTGCCAGCAGTTCCCTATATAGCAATCAGCCCCAGCATTTT.

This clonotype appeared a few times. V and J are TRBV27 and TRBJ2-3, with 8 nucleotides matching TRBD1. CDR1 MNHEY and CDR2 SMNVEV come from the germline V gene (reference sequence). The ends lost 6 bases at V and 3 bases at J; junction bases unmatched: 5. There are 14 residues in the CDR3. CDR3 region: CASSWTGKTDTQYF. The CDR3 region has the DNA TGTGCCAGCAGCTGGACAGGGAAAACAGATACGCAGTATTTT.

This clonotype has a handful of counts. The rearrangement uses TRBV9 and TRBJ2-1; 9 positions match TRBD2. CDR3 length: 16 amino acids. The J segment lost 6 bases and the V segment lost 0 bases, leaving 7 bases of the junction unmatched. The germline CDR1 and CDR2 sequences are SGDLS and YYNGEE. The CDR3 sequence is CASSVGKGLAGNEQFF. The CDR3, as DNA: TGTGCCAGCAGCGTAGGAAAGGGACTAGCAGGCAATGAGCAGTTCTTC.

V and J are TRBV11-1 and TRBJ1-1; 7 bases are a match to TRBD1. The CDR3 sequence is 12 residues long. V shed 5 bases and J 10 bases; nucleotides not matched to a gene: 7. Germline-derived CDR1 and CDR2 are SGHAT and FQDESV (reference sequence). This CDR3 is CASSLDRAGAFF. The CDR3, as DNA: TGTGCCAGCAGCCTCGACAGGGCGGGAGCTTTCTTT.

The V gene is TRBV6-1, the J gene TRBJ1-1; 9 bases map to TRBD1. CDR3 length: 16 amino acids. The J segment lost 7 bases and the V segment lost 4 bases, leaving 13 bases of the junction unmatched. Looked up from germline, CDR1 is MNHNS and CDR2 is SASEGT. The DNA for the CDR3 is TGTGCCAGCAGTGTCCAGGGGGGACAGGGCGCAGGTGAAGCTTTCTTT. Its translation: CASSVQGGQGAGEAFF.

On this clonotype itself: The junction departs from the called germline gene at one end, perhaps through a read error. The CDR3 bases are TGTGCCAGCAGCTTGTACGGGAACCCTGAAGCTTTCTTT. Translating it yields CASSLYGNPEAFF. The genes are TRBV7-8 and TRBJ1-1; no definite D call. CDR3 size: 13 residues. Germline V gene data show CDR1 as SGHVS and CDR2 as FQNEAQ. Full variable domain (outside the CDR3, taken from reference TRBV7-8 and TRBJ1-1): GAGVSQSPRYKVAKRGQDVALRCDPISGHVSLFWYQQALGQGPEFLTYFQNEAQLDKSGLPSDRFFAERPEGSVSTLKIQRTQQEDSAVYLCASSLYGNPEAFFGQGTRLTVV.

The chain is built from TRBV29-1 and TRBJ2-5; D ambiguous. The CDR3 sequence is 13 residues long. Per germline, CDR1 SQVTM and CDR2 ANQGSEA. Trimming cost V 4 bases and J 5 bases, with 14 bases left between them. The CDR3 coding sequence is TGCAGCGTTGCACATGGTGTCGTGGAGACCCAGTACTTC. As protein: CSVAHGVVETQYF.

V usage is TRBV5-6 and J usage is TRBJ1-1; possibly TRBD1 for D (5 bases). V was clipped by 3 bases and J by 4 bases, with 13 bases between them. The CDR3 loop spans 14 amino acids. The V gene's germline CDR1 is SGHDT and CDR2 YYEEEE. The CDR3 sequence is CASSWKRGRTEAFF. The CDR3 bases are TGTGCCAGCAGCTGGAAGAGGGGCCGCACTGAAGCTTTCTTT.

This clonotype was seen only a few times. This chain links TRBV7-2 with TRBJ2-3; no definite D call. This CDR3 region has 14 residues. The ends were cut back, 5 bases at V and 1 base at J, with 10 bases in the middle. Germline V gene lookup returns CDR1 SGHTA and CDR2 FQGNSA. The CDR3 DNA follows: TGTGCCAGCAGCCCTCTCTGGGGCACAGATACGCAGTATTTT. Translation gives CASSPLWGTDTQYF. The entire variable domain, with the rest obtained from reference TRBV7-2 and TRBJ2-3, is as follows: GAGVSQSPSNKVTEKGKDVELRCDPISGHTALYWYRQSLGQGLEFLIYFQGNSAPDKSGLPSDRFSAERTGGSVSTLTIQRTQQEDSAVYLCASSPLWGTDTQYFGPGTRLTVL.

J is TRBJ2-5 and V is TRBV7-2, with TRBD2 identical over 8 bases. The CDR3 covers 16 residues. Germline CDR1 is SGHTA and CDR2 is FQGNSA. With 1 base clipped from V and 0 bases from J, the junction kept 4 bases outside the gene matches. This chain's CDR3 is CASSLVASGHQETQYF. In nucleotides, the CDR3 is TGTGCCAGCAGCTTAGTGGCTAGCGGGCACCAAGAGACCCAGTACTTC.

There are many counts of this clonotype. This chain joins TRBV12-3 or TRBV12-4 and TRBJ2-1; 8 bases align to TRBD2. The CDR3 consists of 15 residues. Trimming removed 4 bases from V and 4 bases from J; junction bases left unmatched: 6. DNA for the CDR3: TGTGCCAGCAGTTCACTAGTAGCGGGATACAATGAGCAGTTCTTC. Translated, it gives CASSSLVAGYNEQFF.

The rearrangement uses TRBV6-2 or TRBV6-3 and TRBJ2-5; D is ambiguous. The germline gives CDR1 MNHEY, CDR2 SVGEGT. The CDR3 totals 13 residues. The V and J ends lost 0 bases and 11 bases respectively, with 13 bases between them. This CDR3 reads CASSYSSSYAQYF. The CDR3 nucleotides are TGTGCCAGCAGTTACTCTAGCAGCTACGCGCAGTACTTC.

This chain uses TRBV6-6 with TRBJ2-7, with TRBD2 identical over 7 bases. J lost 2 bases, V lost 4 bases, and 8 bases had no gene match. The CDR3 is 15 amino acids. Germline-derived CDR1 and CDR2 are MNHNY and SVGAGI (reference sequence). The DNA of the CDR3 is TGTGCCAGCAGTTCCTTTAACGGGGGGACCTACGAGCAGTACTTC. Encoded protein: CASSSFNGGTYEQYF.

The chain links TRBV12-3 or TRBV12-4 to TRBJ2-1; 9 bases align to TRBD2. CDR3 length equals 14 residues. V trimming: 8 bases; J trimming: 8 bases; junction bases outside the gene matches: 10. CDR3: CASLFAGGRHEQFF. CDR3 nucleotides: TGTGCCAGCCTGTTCGCGGGGGGGCGCCATGAGCAGTTCTTC.

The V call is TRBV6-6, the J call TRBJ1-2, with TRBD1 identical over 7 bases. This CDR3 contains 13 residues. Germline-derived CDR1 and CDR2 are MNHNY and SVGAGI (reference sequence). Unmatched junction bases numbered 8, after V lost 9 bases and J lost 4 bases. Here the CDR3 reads CARSRQGTYGYTF. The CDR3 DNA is TGTGCCAGAAGTAGACAGGGAACCTATGGCTACACCTTC.

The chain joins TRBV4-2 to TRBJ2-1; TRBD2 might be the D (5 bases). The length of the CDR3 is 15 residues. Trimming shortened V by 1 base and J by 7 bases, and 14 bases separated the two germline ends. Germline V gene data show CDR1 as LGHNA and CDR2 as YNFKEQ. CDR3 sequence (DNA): TGTGCCAGCAGCCAAGGTCTTACGGGGAAGAATGAGCAGTTCTTC. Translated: CASSQGLTGKNEQFF.

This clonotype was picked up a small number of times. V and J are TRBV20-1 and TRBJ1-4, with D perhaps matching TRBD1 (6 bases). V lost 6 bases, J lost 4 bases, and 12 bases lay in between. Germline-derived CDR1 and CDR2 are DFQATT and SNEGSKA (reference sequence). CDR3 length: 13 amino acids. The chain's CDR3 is CSAVTGINEKLFF. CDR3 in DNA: TGCAGTGCCGTAACAGGGATTAATGAAAAACTGTTTTTT.

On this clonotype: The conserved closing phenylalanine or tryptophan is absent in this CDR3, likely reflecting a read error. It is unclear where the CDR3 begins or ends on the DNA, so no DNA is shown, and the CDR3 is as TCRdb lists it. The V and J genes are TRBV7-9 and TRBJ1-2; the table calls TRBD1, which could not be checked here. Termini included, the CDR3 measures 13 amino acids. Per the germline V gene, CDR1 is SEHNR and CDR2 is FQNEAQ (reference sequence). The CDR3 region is CASSFTGNYGHTV.

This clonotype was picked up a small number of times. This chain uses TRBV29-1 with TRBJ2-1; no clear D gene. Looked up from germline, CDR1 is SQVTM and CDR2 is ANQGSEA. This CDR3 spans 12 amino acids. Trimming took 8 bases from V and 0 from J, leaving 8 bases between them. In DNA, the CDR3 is TGCAGCCTAGGACCCTCCTACAATGAGCAGTTCTTC. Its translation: CSLGPSYNEQFF.

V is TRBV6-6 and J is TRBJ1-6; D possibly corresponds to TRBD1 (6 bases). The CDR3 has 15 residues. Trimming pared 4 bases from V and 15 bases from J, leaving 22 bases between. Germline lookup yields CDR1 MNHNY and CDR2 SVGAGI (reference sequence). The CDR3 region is CASSFRTVRGMVLHF. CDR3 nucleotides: TGTGCCAGCAGTTTTCGGACAGTCCGGGGGATGGTCCTCCACTTT.

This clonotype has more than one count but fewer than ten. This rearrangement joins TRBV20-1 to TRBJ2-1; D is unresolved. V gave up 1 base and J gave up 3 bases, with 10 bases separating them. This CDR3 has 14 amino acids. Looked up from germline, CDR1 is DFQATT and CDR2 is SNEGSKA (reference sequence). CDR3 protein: CSARGHLLYNEQFF. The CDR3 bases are TGCAGTGCTAGAGGCCACCTACTCTACAATGAGCAGTTCTTC.

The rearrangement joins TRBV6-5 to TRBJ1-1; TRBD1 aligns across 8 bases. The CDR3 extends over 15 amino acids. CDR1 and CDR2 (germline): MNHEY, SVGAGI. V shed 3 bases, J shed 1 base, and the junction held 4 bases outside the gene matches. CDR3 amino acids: CASSYDRGRNTEAFF. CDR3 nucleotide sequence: TGTGCCAGCAGTTATGACAGGGGAAGGAACACTGAAGCTTTCTTT.

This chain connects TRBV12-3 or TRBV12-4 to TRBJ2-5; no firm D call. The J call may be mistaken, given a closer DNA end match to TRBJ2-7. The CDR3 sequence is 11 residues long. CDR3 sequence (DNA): TGTGCCAGCGGATTTGGCTACGAGCAGTACTTC. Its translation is CASGFGYEQYF.

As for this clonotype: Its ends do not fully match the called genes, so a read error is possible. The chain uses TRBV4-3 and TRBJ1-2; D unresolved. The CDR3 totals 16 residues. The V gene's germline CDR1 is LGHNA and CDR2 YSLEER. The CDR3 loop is CASSQALRTDPYGYNF. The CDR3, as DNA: TGCGCCAGCAGCCAAGCCCTTCGAACGGATCCCTATGGCTACAACTTC.

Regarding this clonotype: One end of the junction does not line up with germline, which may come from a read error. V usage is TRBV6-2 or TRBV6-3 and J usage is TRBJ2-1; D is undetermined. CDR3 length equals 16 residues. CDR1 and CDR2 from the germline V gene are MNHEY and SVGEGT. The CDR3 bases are TGTACCAGCAGTTATAGGCGCGTTCGAGGTTGGAATGAGCAGTTCTTC. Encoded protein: CTSSYRRVRGWNEQFF.